The subject of this entry is one TCR beta chain. Its antigen is still unknown. The PCR used 60 Vbeta and 13 Jbeta primers. Profiled with immunoSEQ multiplex PCR; TCRdb holds only in-frame clones, not every one. This sample yields 150,000 or so clones, of which just under 85% are seen a single time; about 1.4% belongs to the top ten. The record originates from a study of cytomegalovirus exposure and HLA in healthy donors. Regarding the study as a whole: TRBV6-2, TRBV6-3 and some other V segments were unresolvable in 87-base-pair reads.

The germline gives CDR1 LNHDA, CDR2 SQIVND (reference sequence). After removal of 6 bases from V and 3 bases from J, the junction contained 8 bases not matched to a gene. The CDR3 consists of 15 residues. The sample consisted of PBMCs. The source of this sequence is a man in his thirties or forties in good health and CMV-seropositive. This chain joins TRBV19 and TRBJ1-5; 7 bases match TRBD1. CDR3 in DNA: TGTGCCAGTAGCAAGCAGACAGGGAACAATCAGCCCCAGCATTTT. The encoded protein is CASSKQTGNNQPQHF.